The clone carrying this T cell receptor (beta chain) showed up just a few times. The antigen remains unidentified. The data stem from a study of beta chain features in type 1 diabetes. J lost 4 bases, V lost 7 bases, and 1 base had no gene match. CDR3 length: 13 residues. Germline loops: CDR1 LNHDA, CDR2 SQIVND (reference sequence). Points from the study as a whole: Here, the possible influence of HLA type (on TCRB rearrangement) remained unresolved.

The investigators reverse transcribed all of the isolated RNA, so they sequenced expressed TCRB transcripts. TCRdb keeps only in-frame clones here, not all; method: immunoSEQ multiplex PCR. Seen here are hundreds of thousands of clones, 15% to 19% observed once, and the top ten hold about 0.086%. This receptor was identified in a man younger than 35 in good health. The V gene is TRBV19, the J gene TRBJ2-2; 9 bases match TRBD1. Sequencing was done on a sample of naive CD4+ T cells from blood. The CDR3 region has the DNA TGTGCCAGTAAGGACAGGGGCACCGGGGAGCTGTTTTTT. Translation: CASKDRGTGELFF.